Shown below are 15 T cell receptor beta chains from a single sample sequenced in a study of blood T cell repertoires in COVID-19. Data came from immunoSEQ multiplex PCR; TCRdb stores just in-frame clones and leaves some out. The repertoire holds roughly 20,000 clones, with approximately 86% as singletons. Material: peripheral blood. These receptors were taken from a human donor in a cohort sampled during active COVID-19.

The chain recombines TRBV7-8 with TRBJ2-1; 10 bases map to TRBD2. The trim removed 2 bases at V and 6 bases at J, leaving 7 bases unmatched. CDR3 size: 16 residues. Germline CDR1 and CDR2: SGHVS and FQNEAQ. The CDR3 sequence is CASSLFLAGVSNEQFF. CDR3 DNA: TGTGCCAGCAGCTTATTTCTAGCGGGAGTCAGCAATGAGCAGTTCTTC.

This clone was seen once. The chain combines TRBV6-6 with TRBJ2-3, with 8 bases matching TRBD1. This CDR3 has 15 residues. V lost 5 bases and J lost 1; bases outside the gene matches: 5. Germline V gives CDR1 MNHNY, CDR2 SVGAGI (reference sequence). CDR3 region: CASSTTGEGTDTQYF. The CDR3 DNA follows: TGTGCCAGCAGTACGACAGGGGAAGGCACAGATACGCAGTATTTT.

The rearrangement joins TRBV10-2 to TRBJ1-5, with 7 positions matching TRBD1. CDR3 length equals 14 residues. Trimming removed 4 bases from V and 7 bases from J; junction bases left unmatched: 7. In germline, CDR1 is WSHSY, CDR2 SAAADI. The CDR3 loop reads CASSASGGRQPQHF. CDR3 nucleotide sequence: TGCGCCAGCAGTGCATCAGGGGGGCGCCAGCCCCAGCATTTT.

CDR3 region: CASRHRQGAATGELFF. CDR3 nucleotides: TGTGCCAGCAGGCATCGACAGGGGGCGGCGACCGGGGAGCTGTTTTTT. The chain uses TRBV27 and TRBJ2-2; 10 bases match TRBD1. CDR3 length equals 16 residues. V gave up 6 bases and J gave up 5 bases; unmatched junction bases: 9. Germline loops: CDR1 MNHEY, CDR2 SMNVEV (reference sequence).

V is TRBV28 and J is TRBJ2-7, with TRBD1 identical over 7 bases. CDR3 length: 14 residues. Trimming at V came to 8 bases and at J to 0 bases, leaving 7 bases not matched to a gene. Germline CDR1 MDHEN, CDR2 SYDVKM. CDR3 amino acids: CASRTGPFSYEQYF. In nucleotides, the CDR3 is TGTGCCAGCCGGACAGGCCCTTTCTCCTACGAGCAGTACTTC.

A few counts support this clone. V and J are TRBV2 and TRBJ2-5, with 7 bases that match TRBD2. The germline V gene has CDR1 SNHLY and CDR2 FYNNEI. The CDR3 is 15 residues long. After removal of 2 bases from V and 1 base from J, the junction contained 4 bases not matched to a gene. In DNA form, the CDR3 reads TGTGCCAGCAGTGAACCTCTAGCGGCCCAAGAGACCCAGTACTTC. It specifies CASSEPLAAQETQYF. The whole variable domain, remainder taken from reference TRBV2 and TRBJ2-5, is EPEVTQTPSHQVTQMGQEVILRCVPISNHLYFYWYRQILGQKVEFLVSFYNNEISEKSEIFDDQFSVERPDGSNFTLKIRSTKLEDSAMYFCASSEPLAAQETQYFGPGTRLLVL.

V gene TRBV9 combines with J gene TRBJ2-3; 14 positions match TRBD2. Germline V gene data show CDR1 as SGDLS and CDR2 as YYNGEE. CDR3 length equals 19 residues. After removal of 7 bases from V and 3 bases from J, the junction contained 16 bases not matched to a gene. CDR3 sequence reads: CASGYGGLAGGGATDTQYF. As DNA, the CDR3 is TGTGCCAGCGGGTATGGAGGACTAGCGGGAGGTGGCGCAACAGATACGCAGTATTTT.

The chain couples TRBV6-5 to TRBJ2-7, with D possibly being TRBD2 (6 bases). With 6 bases removed from V and 5 bases from J, the gap between germline ends came to 17 bases. CDR1 and CDR2 (germline): MNHEY, SVGAGI. The CDR3 covers 14 residues. In DNA form, the CDR3 reads TGTGCCAGCAGGGACCTTGGAGGGATCCACGAGCAGTACTTC. Encoded protein: CASRDLGGIHEQYF.

This clone appeared a few times. This rearrangement joins TRBV2 to TRBJ1-5; a weak D match, TRBD1 (5 bases). V lost 8 bases and J 6 bases, leaving 20 bases between the germline ends. The germline V gene has CDR1 SNHLY and CDR2 FYNNEI. The CDR3 is 15 residues long. The CDR3 bases are TGTGCCAGCTTGGGTCGGCAGGGTTTAGGTCAGCCCCAGCATTTT. It is translated as CASLGRQGLGQPQHF. Variable domain in full (rest from reference TRBV2 and TRBJ1-5): EPEVTQTPSHQVTQMGQEVILRCVPISNHLYFYWYRQILGQKVEFLVSFYNNEISEKSEIFDDQFSVERPDGSNFTLKIRSTKLEDSAMYFCASLGRQGLGQPQHFGDGTRLSIL.

The chain combines TRBV9 with TRBJ2-7; possible D gene TRBD2, 5 bases. CDR1 SGDLS and CDR2 YYNGEE come from the germline V gene. Deletions cut 3 bases from V and 6 bases from J, with 16 bases between. This CDR3 has 14 amino acids. CDR3 sequence: CASSAGKVWSEQYF. The CDR3 bases are TGTGCCAGCAGCGCGGGGAAGGTCTGGAGCGAGCAGTACTTC.

This clone was seen more than once but under ten times. Relative to the germline gene, one junction end is altered; a read error may explain this. The V gene is TRBV6-2 or TRBV6-3, the J gene TRBJ2-1; the match to TRBD2 covers 8 bases. The germline V gene encodes CDR1 MNHEY and CDR2 SVGEGT. This CDR3 is 13 amino acids long. The CDR3 DNA reads as TGTGCCAGCAGTTACCAAGCTAGCGGGTCTTGGATCTTC. Translation gives CASSYQASGSWIF.

The chain carries TRBV29-1 and TRBJ2-3; a weak D match, TRBD1 (6 bases). The V end was cut by 6 bases, the J end by 0 bases, with 22 bases between. CDR1 and CDR2 from the germline V gene are SQVTM and ANQGSEA. The CDR3 totals 17 residues. The DNA of the CDR3 is TGCAGCGTGGTGGGGGCCGACGGCGGCTATAGCACAGATACGCAGTATTTT. Translated: CSVVGADGGYSTDTQYF.

This clone was found a few times. Other DNA sequences in the sample encode the same CDR3. J is TRBJ1-4 and V is TRBV5-4, with a possible D match to TRBD1 (5 bases). CDR1 SGHNT and CDR2 YYREEE come from the germline V gene (reference sequence). V dropped 4 bases and J dropped 0 bases, with 13 bases sitting between them. The CDR3 totals 16 residues. The CDR3 sequence is CASSLDREATNEKLFF. CDR3 DNA: TGTGCCAGCAGCCTTGACAGAGAAGCAACTAATGAAAAACTGTTTTTT.

This rearrangement joins TRBV5-1 to TRBJ2-7, with TRBD1 as a possible D gene (6 bases). The germline gives CDR1 SGHRS, CDR2 YFSETQ. This CDR3 region has 12 residues. The V end was cut by 2 bases, the J end by 6 bases, with 9 bases between. CDR3: CASSFSGAEQYF. The CDR3 region has the DNA TGCGCCAGCAGCTTTTCAGGGGCCGAGCAGTACTTC.

The rearrangement uses TRBV9 and TRBJ2-3; 7 bases fit TRBD2. The CDR3 totals 18 residues. Germline CDR1 SGDLS, CDR2 YYNGEE. V dropped 3 bases and J dropped 5; count of bases not matched to a gene: 18. The CDR3 protein is CASSANDPWREFVDTQYF. For the CDR3, the DNA is TGTGCCAGCAGCGCAAACGATCCTTGGCGGGAGTTCGTAGATACGCAGTATTTT.